One sample yielded the 16 T cell receptor beta chains listed below, sequenced in a study of identical twins. TCRdb analysed the 5' RACE reads with MiXCR anew, one entry per CDR3 protein. The profile covers about 890,000 distinct CDR3 sequences, with approximately 13% appearing a single time and roughly 1.6% taken by the ten largest. These records were also assigned to another study, of yellow fever vaccine responses in identical twins.

Sequencing was performed on PBMCs. Every receptor here comes from a woman aged 18-35 years in good health.

This clonotype was seen repeatedly, ten times or more. The rearrangement joins TRBV3-1 to TRBJ2-2; TRBD2 might be the D (5 bases). Germline V lookup: CDR1 LGHDT, CDR2 YNNKEL (reference sequence). Trimming removed 2 bases at V and 3 bases at J, with 10 bases between. There are 15 residues in the CDR3. In DNA form, the CDR3 reads TGTGCCAGCAGCCAACTGGGAGCATACACCGGGGAGCTGTTTTTT. This codes for CASSQLGAYTGELFF.

This clonotype was counted between two and nine times. The chain is built from TRBV12-3 or TRBV12-4 and TRBJ1-1; 7 bases agree with TRBD1. Unmatched junction bases numbered 9, after V lost 2 bases and J lost 6 bases. This CDR3 contains 15 residues. The CDR3 bases are TGTGCCAGCAGTTTATTTATGCGGCAGGGGGCTGAAGCTTTCTTT. The encoded protein is CASSLFMRQGAEAFF.

This clonotype has just a few counts. V and J are TRBV7-9 and TRBJ2-7, with D unclear. Trimming stripped 3 bases from V and 8 bases from J, with 8 bases between. The CDR3 is 11 residues long. CDR1 is SEHNR, CDR2 FQNEAQ, per germline (reference sequence). As DNA, the CDR3 is TGTGCCAGCAGCTTTAGCCATCAGCAGTACTTC. It specifies CASSFSHQQYF.

V is TRBV4-1 and J is TRBJ2-1; no definite D call. Germline CDR1 MGHRA, CDR2 YSYEKL. V lost 1 base to trimming and J lost 0 bases, with 10 bases between them. This CDR3 is 16 amino acids long. CDR3 nucleotide sequence: TGCGCCAGCAGCCAAGTCGACCTAACCTCCTACAATGAGCAGTTCTTC. It translates to CASSQVDLTSYNEQFF.

The chain couples TRBV7-9 to TRBJ2-7, with D possibly being TRBD2 (5 bases). This CDR3 has 13 residues. Germline V gene data show CDR1 as SEHNR and CDR2 as FQNEAQ (reference sequence). V lost 3 bases to trimming and J lost 4 bases, with 10 bases between them. CDR3 nucleotide sequence: TGTGCCAGCAGCTTGGCCACTAGTTACGAGCAGTACTTC. This encodes CASSLATSYEQYF.

The chain joins TRBV6-5 to TRBJ2-3; 8 bases align to TRBD2. This CDR3 contains 19 residues. In germline, CDR1 is MNHEY, CDR2 SVGAGI. The junction had 11 bases not matched to a gene; V was cut back by 0 bases and J by 0 bases. This CDR3 reads CASSYSSLAAFSSTDTQYF. In nucleotides, the CDR3 is TGTGCCAGCAGTTACTCGTCACTAGCGGCTTTTTCTAGCACAGATACGCAGTATTTT.

There are many counts of this clonotype. This sequence joins TRBV20-1 and TRBJ2-1, with D maybe TRBD2 (5 bases). CDR3 size: 15 residues. V lost 5 bases and J lost 0, with 14 bases in between. The germline V gene encodes CDR1 DFQATT and CDR2 SNEGSKA (reference sequence). CDR3 nucleotide sequence: TGCAGTGCTCGTATTGGCGGGTACTCCTACAATGAGCAGTTCTTC. It specifies CSARIGGYSYNEQFF.

This clonotype turned up a few times. CDR3 region: CASSEDDRNRTYEQYV. The CDR3 nucleotides are TGTGCCAGCAGTGAAGACGACAGGAATAGAACCTACGAGCAGTACGTC. The chain recombines TRBV6-1 with TRBJ2-7; D is possibly TRBD1 (6 bases). Germline assignment: CDR1 MNHNS and CDR2 SASEGT. The CDR3 consists of 16 residues. V was clipped by 1 base and J by 2 bases, with 15 bases between them.

This clonotype was counted a few times. The chain has TRBV3-1 and TRBJ2-2; weak D call: TRBD2 (6 bases). Germline V gene data show CDR1 as LGHDT and CDR2 as YNNKEL (reference sequence). The CDR3 spans 17 residues. V was cut by 4 bases and J by 7 bases, with 22 bases left in between. The CDR3 DNA sequence: TGTGCCAGCAGCCGTCCGGTGCTAGGGAGGAGAGACGGGGAGCTGTTTTTT. This encodes CASSRPVLGRRDGELFF.

This clonotype was seen a handful of times. The chain is built from TRBV29-1 and TRBJ2-1, with 8 nucleotides matching TRBD1. The CDR3 is 15 amino acids. Trimming took 8 bases from V and 0 from J; bases not matched to a gene: 9. From germline, CDR1 is SQVTM and CDR2 ANQGSEA. CDR3 sequence reads: CSSTGGHNSYNEQFF. CDR3 sequence (DNA): TGCAGCTCTACAGGGGGGCACAACTCCTACAATGAGCAGTTCTTC.

This clonotype was observed many times. The chain recombines TRBV20-1 with TRBJ1-4; the D gene is possibly TRBD1 (5 bases). The V end lost 3 bases, the J end lost 5 bases, and 10 bases lay between the germline ends. This CDR3 region has 13 residues. CDR1 DFQATT and CDR2 SNEGSKA come from the germline V gene (reference sequence). The CDR3 loop is CSASPGRNEKLFF. Here the CDR3 DNA reads TGCAGTGCTAGTCCAGGGAGGAATGAAAAACTGTTTTTT.

The table lists this clonotype with a few counts. This chain links TRBV7-9 with TRBJ2-4; 10 bases match TRBD2. V gave up 5 bases and J gave up 5 bases; unmatched junction bases: 9. Per the germline V gene, CDR1 is SEHNR and CDR2 is FQNEAQ (reference sequence). The CDR3 has 16 amino acids. CDR3 loop: CASSQAGGPTENIQYF. CDR3 DNA sequence: TGTGCCAGCAGCCAAGCGGGAGGGCCTACCGAAAACATTCAGTACTTC.

This clonotype was seen only a few times. The J gene is TRBJ2-7, the V gene TRBV20-1, with 9 nucleotides matching TRBD1. V dropped 4 bases and J dropped 4; count of bases not matched to a gene: 11. The CDR3 totals 15 residues. Per the germline V gene, CDR1 is DFQATT and CDR2 is SNEGSKA (reference sequence). CDR3 DNA: TGCAGTGCTAACGAAGGACAGGGGTTCGGTTACGAGCAGTACGTC. Amino acids: CSANEGQGFGYEQYV.

This clonotype has a count of ten or more. The V and J genes are TRBV12-3 or TRBV12-4 and TRBJ1-5; D gene unclear. This CDR3 is 15 amino acids long. Trimming cost V 6 bases and J 6 bases, with 18 bases left between them. The CDR3 nucleotides are TGTGCCAGCAGCCCCGTCGGGTACCTCTCTCAGCCCCAGCATTTT. It is translated as CASSPVGYLSQPQHF.

The gene calls are TRBV20-1 and TRBJ2-3, with a possible D match to TRBD2 (5 bases). V lost 6 bases, J lost 4 bases, and 14 bases lay in between. The CDR3 contains 13 residues. Germline values: CDR1 DFQATT, CDR2 SNEGSKA (reference sequence). CDR3 in DNA: TGCAGTGCCCGGAGAGCGGTTGCAGATACGCAGTATTTT. Translation: CSARRAVADTQYF.

This chain uses TRBV5-5 with TRBJ1-1; possible D gene TRBD1, 6 bases. The CDR3 is made up of 14 amino acids. Trimming removed 0 bases from V and 4 bases from J, with 10 bases in between. CDR1 is SGHKS and CDR2 is YYEKEE in the germline V gene (reference sequence). CDR3 sequence: CASSLGGGFTEAFF. The CDR3 DNA reads as TGTGCCAGCAGCTTGGGCGGGGGCTTCACTGAAGCTTTCTTT.